This T cell receptor beta chain is drawn from a study of T cells after yellow fever vaccination. Trimming at V came to 2 bases and at J to 2 bases, leaving 8 bases not matched to a gene. This CDR3 region has 15 residues. Looked up from germline, CDR1 is DFQATT and CDR2 is SNEGSKA (reference sequence). Template switching by 5'RACE produced TCR cDNA, adding a universal primer site and UMIs. TCRdb independently ran MiXCR on the 5' RACE reads; one entry per CDR3 protein. Here the sample spans more than 300,000 distinct CDR3 sequences, 6.5% to 8.5% being singletons. This clonotype was seen repeatedly, ten times or more.

This specimen consisted of PBMCs, obtained about 49 days after the first yellow fever vaccination. The clonotype originates from a man between 18 and 35 years old who received the YFV17D yellow fever vaccine. V is TRBV20-1 and J is TRBJ2-5; 7 bases match TRBD1. For the CDR3, the DNA is TGCAGTGCTAGACCTCTGGGACAGCTACAAGAGACCCAGTACTTC. The encoded protein is CSARPLGQLQETQYF.